This entry concerns a single T cell receptor (beta chain). Its antigen is unknown. Base quality data are lacking; no much larger clone is found one base away. Library generation was performed with the immunoSEQ multiplex PCR assay. Not all clones reach the TCRdb copy of this immuneACCESS table, which keeps in-frame sequences only. Checked studies attribute under half of the gap to unresolved V genes and leave the rest unexplained. The sample has approximately 70,000 clones on record, approximately 92% of them singletons. The leading ten clones occupy roughly 0.33% of the sample. The data were obtained in a study of technical replicates of blood from several donors (dated by TCRdb to between 2016 and 2019). The V end loses 5 bases and the J end loses 3 bases, and a stretch of 15 bases separates them. For CDR1 and CDR2, the germline V gene lists MNHEY and SVGAGI. From cysteine to phenylalanine, the CDR3 is 15 amino acids long. Only the CDR3 DNA is retained, 45 bases long and in frame from the first base.

The TCR originated in a human donor in good health. The chain uses TRBV6-5 and TRBJ2-3, and perhaps TRBD2 as D gene, on 6 matching bases. The sequencing input was T cells isolated from PBMCs. The DNA sequence is given as TGTGCCAGCAGTAGGAGGGCCAGTTTAACAGATACGCAGTATTTT. Translated, this gives CASSRRASLTDTQYF.